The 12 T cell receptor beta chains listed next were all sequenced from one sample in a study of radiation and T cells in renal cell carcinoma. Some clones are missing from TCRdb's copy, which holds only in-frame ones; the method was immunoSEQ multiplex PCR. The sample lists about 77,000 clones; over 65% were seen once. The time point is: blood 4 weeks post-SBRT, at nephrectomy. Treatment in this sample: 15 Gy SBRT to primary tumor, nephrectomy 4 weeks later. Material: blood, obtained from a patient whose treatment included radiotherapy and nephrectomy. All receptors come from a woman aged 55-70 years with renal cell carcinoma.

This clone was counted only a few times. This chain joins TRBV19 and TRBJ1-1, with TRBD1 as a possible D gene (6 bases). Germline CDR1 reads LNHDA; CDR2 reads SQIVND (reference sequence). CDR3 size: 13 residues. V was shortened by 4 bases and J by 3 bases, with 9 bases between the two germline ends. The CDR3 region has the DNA TGTGCCAGTAGTACAGGACAGTACACTGAAGCTTTCTTT. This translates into CASSTGQYTEAFF.

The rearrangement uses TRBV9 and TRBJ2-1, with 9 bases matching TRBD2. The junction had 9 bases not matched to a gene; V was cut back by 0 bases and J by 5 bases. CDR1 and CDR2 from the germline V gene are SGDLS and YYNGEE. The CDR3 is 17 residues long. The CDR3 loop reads CASSVGGELAGNNEQFF. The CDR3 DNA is TGTGCCAGCAGCGTAGGCGGGGAGCTAGCGGGGAACAATGAGCAGTTCTTC.

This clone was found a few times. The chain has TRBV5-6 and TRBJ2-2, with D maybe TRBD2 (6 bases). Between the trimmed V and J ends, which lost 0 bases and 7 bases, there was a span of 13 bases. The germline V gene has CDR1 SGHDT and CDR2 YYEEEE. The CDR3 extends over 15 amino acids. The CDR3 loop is CASSLAGGNHGELFF. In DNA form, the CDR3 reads TGTGCCAGCAGCTTGGCTGGGGGGAATCACGGGGAGCTGTTTTTT.

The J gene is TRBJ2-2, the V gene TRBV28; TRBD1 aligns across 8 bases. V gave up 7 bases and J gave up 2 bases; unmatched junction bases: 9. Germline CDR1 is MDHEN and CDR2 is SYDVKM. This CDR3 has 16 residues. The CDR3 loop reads CASNYGTGFNTGELFF. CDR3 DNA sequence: TGTGCCAGCAATTATGGGACAGGATTTAACACCGGGGAGCTGTTTTTT.

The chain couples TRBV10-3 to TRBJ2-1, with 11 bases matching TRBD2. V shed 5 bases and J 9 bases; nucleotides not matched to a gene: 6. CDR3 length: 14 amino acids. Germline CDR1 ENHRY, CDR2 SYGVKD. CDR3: CAISLAGGWGEQFF. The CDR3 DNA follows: TGTGCCATCAGTTTAGCGGGAGGGTGGGGTGAGCAGTTCTTC.

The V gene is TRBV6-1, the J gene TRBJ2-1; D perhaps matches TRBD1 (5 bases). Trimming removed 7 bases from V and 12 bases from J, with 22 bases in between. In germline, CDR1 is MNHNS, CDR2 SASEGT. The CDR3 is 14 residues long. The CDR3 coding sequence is TGTGCCAGCACCTCTCCGGGTCTCAGAAGGGGGCAGTTCTTC. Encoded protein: CASTSPGLRRGQFF.

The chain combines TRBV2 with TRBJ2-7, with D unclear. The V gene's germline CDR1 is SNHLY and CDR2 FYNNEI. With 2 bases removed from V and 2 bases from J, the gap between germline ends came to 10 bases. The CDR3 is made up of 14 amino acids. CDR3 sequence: CASSENGIPYEQYF. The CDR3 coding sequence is TGTGCCAGCAGTGAAAATGGGATACCCTACGAGCAGTACTTC.

The CDR3 is CSAQGVQDNQPQHF. The CDR3 DNA follows: TGCAGCGCCCAAGGGGTACAGGATAATCAGCCCCAGCATTTT. The chain recombines TRBV29-1 with TRBJ1-5; weak D call: TRBD1 (5 bases). From germline, CDR1 is SQVTM and CDR2 ANQGSEA. The CDR3 sequence is 14 residues long. Between the trimmed V and J ends, which lost 7 bases and 4 bases, there was a span of 17 bases.

CDR3 sequence: CASSLDWNQPQHF. The DNA for the CDR3 is TGTGCCAGCAGCTTAGACTGGAATCAGCCCCAGCATTTT. The V call is TRBV7-2, the J call TRBJ1-5; no clear D. The V and J ends lost 1 base and 4 bases respectively, with 5 bases between them. Germline CDR1 reads SGHTA; CDR2 reads FQGNSA. The CDR3 contains 13 residues.

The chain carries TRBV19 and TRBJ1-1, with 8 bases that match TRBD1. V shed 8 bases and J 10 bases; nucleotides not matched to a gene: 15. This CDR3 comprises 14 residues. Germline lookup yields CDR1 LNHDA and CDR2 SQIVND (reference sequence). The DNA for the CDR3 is TGTGCCAGTCGTAGACAGGGGACCTTAGAGGCAGCTTTCTTT. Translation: CASRRQGTLEAAFF.

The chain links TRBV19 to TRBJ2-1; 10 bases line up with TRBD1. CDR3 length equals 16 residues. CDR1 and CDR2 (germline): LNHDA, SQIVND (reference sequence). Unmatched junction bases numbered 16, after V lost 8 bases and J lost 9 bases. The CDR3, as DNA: TGTGCCAGTGGGTCCCTGGCGGGACAGGGGCTTTCTGAGCAGTTCTTC. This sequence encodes CASGSLAGQGLSEQFF.

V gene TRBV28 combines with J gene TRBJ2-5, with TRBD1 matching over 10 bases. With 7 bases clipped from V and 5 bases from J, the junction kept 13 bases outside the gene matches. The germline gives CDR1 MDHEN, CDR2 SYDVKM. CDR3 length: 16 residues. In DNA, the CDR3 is TGTGCCAGCATTCCATACGGGACAGGGGTGCGTGAGACCCAGTACTTC. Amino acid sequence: CASIPYGTGVRETQYF. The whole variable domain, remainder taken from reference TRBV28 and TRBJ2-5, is DVKVTQSSRYLVKRTGEKVFLECVQDMDHENMFWYRQDPGLGLRLIYFSYDVKMKEKGDIPEGYSVSREKKERFSLILESASTNQTSMYLCASIPYGTGVRETQYFGPGTRLLVL.